This T cell receptor beta chain was profiled in a study of molecular identifiers for immune sequencing clone quantification. This CDR3 comprises 10 residues. V lost 7 bases and J lost 10; bases outside the gene matches: 5. Germline V gene sequence: CDR1 SQVTM, CDR2 ANQGSEA. Naive CD8 T cells underwent sorting with the CD8+CD4-CCR7+CD45RA+ definition. About this clonotype itself: Its target is not known. A read error is possible here, since a much larger clone lies one base away.

Study-level points and caveats: For effector cells, clones above 20 RNA copies held over 99% of molecules; for naive cells, under 1%. Identical barcode-sharing TCR molecules could lead to underestimated sizes for highly expanded clones.

Bulk TCR libraries used previously described methods and listed TCR primers. TCRdb independently ran MiXCR on the PCR reads; one entry per CDR3 protein. The sample shows about half a million distinct CDR3 sequences, about a fifth of them seen only once. The sequence was collected from a human donor in good health. Some libraries in this study had Jurkat cell RNA spiked in. The sequencing input was naive CD8+ T cells from blood, with Jurkat cell RNA spiked in. Indicated subset: FACS-sorted CD8+CD4-CCR7+CD45RA+ naive T cells. The chain carries TRBV29-1 and TRBJ1-1; 8 positions agree with TRBD1. CDR3 sequence: CSGGTGGAFF. The CDR3 DNA reads TGCAGCGGGGGGACAGGTGGAGCTTTCTTT.